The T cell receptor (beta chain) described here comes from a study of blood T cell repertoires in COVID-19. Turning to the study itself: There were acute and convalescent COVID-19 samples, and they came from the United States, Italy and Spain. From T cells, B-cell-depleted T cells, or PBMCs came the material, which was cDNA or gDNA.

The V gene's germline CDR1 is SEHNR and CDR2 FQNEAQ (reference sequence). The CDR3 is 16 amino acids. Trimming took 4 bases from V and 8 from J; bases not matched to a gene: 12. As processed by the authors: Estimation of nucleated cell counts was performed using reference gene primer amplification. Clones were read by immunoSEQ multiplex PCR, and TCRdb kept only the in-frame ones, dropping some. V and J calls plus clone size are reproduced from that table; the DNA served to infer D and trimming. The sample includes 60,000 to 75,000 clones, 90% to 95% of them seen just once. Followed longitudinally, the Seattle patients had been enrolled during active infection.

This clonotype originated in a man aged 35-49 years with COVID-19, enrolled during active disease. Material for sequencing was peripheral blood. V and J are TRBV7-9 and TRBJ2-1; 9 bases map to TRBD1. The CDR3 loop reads CASSWGLGQGLDEQFF. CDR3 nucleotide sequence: TGTGCCAGCAGCTGGGGTCTGGGACAGGGTCTCGATGAGCAGTTCTTC.